A selection of T cell receptor beta chains follows, all from one sample in a study of blood T cell repertoires in COVID-19. Profiling relied on immunoSEQ multiplex PCR, and the TCRdb table lists in-frame clones only, not all of them. The sample lists under 250,000 clones; 75% to 85% were seen once. The material sequenced was PBMCs or T cells enriched from blood (not recorded which). Receptors originate from a woman in her fifties or sixties with acute COVID-19. CDR3s include the opening cysteine and the closing phenylalanine or tryptophan. A D gene is named only where the DNA matches it firmly. A clone size is listed for some rows: how often the clone was seen (once, few, many), or a class if it is expanded.

TRBJ1-2 TRBV7-2 TRBD1 . CASSFQQGALDGYTF TGTGCCAGCAGCTTCCAACAGGGGGCGTTGGATGGCTACACCTTC
TRBJ1-1 TRBV5-1 . few CASSSETGYMNTEAFF TGCGCCAGCAGCTCGGAGACAGGTTATATGAACACTGAAGCTTTCTTT
TRBJ2-2 TRBV5-5 TRBD1 . CASSLQGPYTGELFF TGTGCCAGCAGCCTACAGGGGCCCTACACCGGGGAGCTGTTTTTT
TRBJ1-1 TRBV7-2 . . CASSPGRGRGNTEAFF TGTGCCAGCAGCCCTGGTCGGGGGAGGGGGAACACTGAAGCTTTCTTT
TRBJ1-2 TRBV29-1 . . CSVLQDYGYTF TGCAGCGTTCTACAGGACTATGGCTACACCTTC
TRBJ1-5 TRBV30 . once CAWAGQTSNQPQHF TGTGCCTGGGCCGGACAGACTAGCAATCAGCCCCAGCATTTT
TRBJ1-5 TRBV5-4 . . CASSLEQVGPQHF TGTGCCAGCAGCTTGGAGCAGGTCGGTCCCCAGCATTTT
TRBJ1-1 TRBV28 TRBD1 . CASRVTGGTEAFF TGTGCCAGCAGGGTAACAGGGGGGACTGAAGCTTTCTTT
TRBJ2-3 TRBV5-4 TRBD2 . CASSWGLARASTDTQYF TGTGCCAGCAGCTGGGGACTAGCGCGGGCTAGCACAGATACGCAGTATTTT
TRBJ2-7 TRBV19 TRBD1 . CASSTGGYEQYF TGTGCCAGTAGTACAGGGGGCTACGAGCAGTACTTC
TRBJ1-2 TRBV6-1 . few CASSDRNYGYTF TGTGCCAGCAGTGACAGAAACTATGGCTACACCTTC
TRBJ1-1 TRBV5-1 TRBD1 . CASSPEGQYTEAFF TGCGCCAGCAGCCCCGAGGGACAGTACACTGAAGCTTTCTTT
TRBJ1-3 TRBV5-1 TRBD1 . CASSQGATSGNTIYF TGCGCCAGCAGCCAGGGGGCGACCTCTGGAAACACCATATATTTT
TRBJ1-4 TRBV19 TRBD1 . CASSSAGGTNEKLFF TGTGCCAGTAGCTCCGCAGGGGGTACTAATGAAAAACTGTTTTTT
TRBJ1-2 TRBV5-5 . . CASSPGRGYTF TGTGCCAGCAGCCCCGGGAGAGGCTACACCTTC
TRBJ1-1 TRBV20-1 TRBD1 . CSASGTGGFVTEAFF TGCAGTGCTAGTGGGACAGGGGGCTTCGTCACTGAAGCTTTCTTT
TRBJ1-2 TRBV30 . . CAWSAREGYGYTF TGTGCCTGGAGTGCCCGTGAGGGCTATGGCTACACCTTC
TRBJ1-5 TRBV6-2/TRBV6-3 TRBD1 . CASSSRQGASF TGTGCCAGCAGTTCACGACAGGGGGCGAGCTTT
TRBJ1-3 TRBV6-6 TRBD1 once CASSSPQGHGNTIYF TGTGCCAGCAGTTCCCCACAGGGGCATGGAAACACCATATATTTT
TRBJ2-3 TRBV9 TRBD1 . CASSARTGGTDTQYF TGTGCCAGCAGCGCACGGACAGGGGGAACAGATACGCAGTATTTT